This is a list of T cell receptor beta chains from one sample in a study of T cell repertoires in cytomegalovirus infection. Via MiXCR, TCRdb re-called the reads, giving one row per CDR3 protein. This table holds nearly 700,000 distinct CDR3 sequences, around 30% found once. No cognate antigen is known for these TCRs. The sample here was cultured PBMCs, taken from culture after CMV antigen stimulation. The receptors were sampled from a human donor in good health (CMV status not recorded). Some clones in this sample may be carry-over from other donors' samples. The CDR3 runs from the conserved cysteine through the conserved F or W. A D gene is named only where the DNA matches it firmly. Rows may omit the clone size; those that give it use once, few, many or a size class.

len: 13; j_gene: TRBJ1-2; d_gene: -; v_gene: TRBV10-3; abundance: -; CDR3nt: TGTGCCATCAGGGCAGATTCTAACTATGGCTACACCTTC; CDR3aa: CAIRADSNYGYTF
len: 16; j_gene: TRBJ2-3; d_gene: TRBD2; v_gene: TRBV11-2; abundance: -; CDR3nt: TGTGCCAGCAGCGGGACTAGCGGGGTTCGGACAGATACGCAGTATTTT; CDR3aa: CASSGTSGVRTDTQYF
len: 14; j_gene: TRBJ2-2; d_gene: -; v_gene: TRBV18; abundance: -; CDR3nt: TGTGCCAGCTCACCACCGGGACTTTACGGGGAGCTGTTTTTT; CDR3aa: CASSPPGLYGELFF
len: 16; j_gene: TRBJ2-1; d_gene: TRBD1; v_gene: TRBV5-4; abundance: few; CDR3nt: TGTGCCAGCAGCTCCGGGGGACAGGGAACCTACAATGAGCAGTTCTTC; CDR3aa: CASSSGGQGTYNEQFF
len: 14; j_gene: TRBJ1-6; d_gene: -; v_gene: TRBV3-1; abundance: few; CDR3nt: TGTGCCAGCAGCCAAGAGGGGGCAAGGTCACCCCTCCACTTT; CDR3aa: CASSQEGARSPLHF
len: 16; j_gene: TRBJ2-1; d_gene: TRBD2; v_gene: TRBV7-2; abundance: few; CDR3nt: TGTGCCAGCAGCCAAAGACTAGCGGGAGTAGGGAATGAGCAGTTCTTC; CDR3aa: CASSQRLAGVGNEQFF
len: 12; j_gene: TRBJ2-3; d_gene: -; v_gene: TRBV11-2; abundance: few; CDR3nt: TGTGCCAGCAGCTCCGGCCGAAGCGTGCGGTATTTT; CDR3aa: CASSSGRSVRYF
len: 14; j_gene: TRBJ1-1; d_gene: -; v_gene: TRBV19; abundance: few; CDR3nt: TGTGCCAGTAGCCCCCATTTGCCGGCGGCTGAAGCTTTCTTT; CDR3aa: CASSPHLPAAEAFF
len: 17; j_gene: TRBJ1-3; d_gene: -; v_gene: TRBV7-8; abundance: -; CDR3nt: TGTGCCAGCAGCTTGGGTGACGAGGGGGAACATGGAAACACCATATATTTT; CDR3aa: CASSLGDEGEHGNTIYF
len: 16; j_gene: TRBJ2-1; d_gene: -; v_gene: TRBV12-3/TRBV12-4; abundance: -; CDR3nt: TGTGCCAGCACCGGGACCGGGGCCACGGGCTACAATGAGCAGTTCTTC; CDR3aa: CASTGTGATGYNEQFF
len: 16; j_gene: TRBJ2-5; d_gene: -; v_gene: TRBV4-2; abundance: -; CDR3nt: TGTGCCAGCAGGCAAGAAGTGGGAGCCCGACAAGAGACCCAGTACTTC; CDR3aa: CASRQEVGARQETQYF
len: 17; j_gene: TRBJ2-5; d_gene: TRBD2; v_gene: TRBV29-1; abundance: once; CDR3nt: TGCAGCGTTGGAAGAGTATTCGGGACTAGCCTTGAAGAGACCCAGTACTTC; CDR3aa: CSVGRVFGTSLEETQYF
len: 13; j_gene: TRBJ1-2; d_gene: -; v_gene: TRBV28; abundance: -; CDR3nt: TGTGCCAGCAGTTCACGAAATTATGGGGGCTACACCTTC; CDR3aa: CASSSRNYGGYTF
len: 15; j_gene: TRBJ2-1; d_gene: -; v_gene: TRBV7-2; abundance: many; CDR3nt: TGTGCCAGCAGCTTAAGTGGGGGGTACTACAATGAGCAGTTCTTC; CDR3aa: CASSLSGGYYNEQFF
len: 15; j_gene: TRBJ1-3; d_gene: -; v_gene: TRBV7-2; abundance: many; CDR3nt: TGTGCCAGCAGCTTAGGTCCCGACACTGGAAACACCATATATTTT; CDR3aa: CASSLGPDTGNTIYF
len: 16; j_gene: TRBJ2-6; d_gene: -; v_gene: TRBV5-6; abundance: few; CDR3nt: TGTGCCAGCAGCTTGGTACCTGGCTCTGGGGCCAACGTCCTGACTTTC; CDR3aa: CASSLVPGSGANVLTF